Only a few counts were recorded for the clone carrying this T cell receptor (beta chain). This sample was included in a study of patients and donors after allogeneic stem cell transplantation. V was clipped by 4 bases and J by 1 base; unmatched bases: 8. CDR1 is DFQATT, CDR2 SNEGSKA, per germline (reference sequence). The CDR3 is made up of 16 amino acids. TCRdb processed the RT-PCR reads anew with MiXCR; each CDR3 protein has one entry. This table has approximately 430,000 distinct CDR3 sequences, under 20% appearing once. The sequenced sample was blood, either unsorted or a sorted T cell fraction (not recorded which). This sequence originates from a human donor who was either an allogeneic HSCT recipient or a stem cell or donor lymphocyte infusion donor (not recorded which). It is not recorded whose cells these are; they may come from a transplant donor. The gene calls are TRBV20-1 and TRBJ2-5, with TRBD1 matching over 11 bases. The CDR3 DNA follows: TGCAGTGCTAACCCTAAGGGACAGGGGGGCCAAGAGACCCAGTACTTC. Its translation: CSANPKGQGGQETQYF.